The 8 T cell receptor beta chains below were found in one sample sequenced in a study of immune characterization of retroperitoneal liposarcoma. TCRdb re-called the PCR reads through MiXCR, storing one row per CDR3 protein. Of thousands of distinct CDR3 sequences listed, about 41% are singletons. The material sequenced was tumor tissue. These receptors came from a male donor with retroperitoneal liposarcoma.

This clonotype was observed a few times. The chain couples TRBV6-1 to TRBJ2-1, with TRBD2 matching over 9 bases. This CDR3 is 14 amino acids long. Unmatched junction bases numbered 6, after V lost 5 bases and J lost 7 bases. The germline V gene has CDR1 MNHNS and CDR2 SASEGT. CDR3 protein: CASSTSGLGNEQFF. CDR3 DNA sequence: TGTGCCAGCAGTACTAGCGGGCTAGGGAATGAGCAGTTCTTC.

By its share, this clonotype is medium-sized. A junction end diverges from the germline sequence, so it may reflect a read error. The chain uses TRBV6-1 and TRBJ2-1; 7 nucleotides align to TRBD2. Germline V gives CDR1 MNHNS, CDR2 SASEGT. CDR3 length equals 14 residues. CDR3 residues: CASRNPGLHNEEYF. The CDR3 DNA reads as TGTGCCAGCAGAAACCCGGGACTACACAACGAAGAGTACTTC.

In its sample, this clonotype was seen a few times. CDR3 coding DNA: TGTGCCAGCAGTGAAGCCTACGGTTTCGGTACGCAGTATTTT. Its protein product is CASSEAYGFGTQYF. The chain recombines TRBV6-1 with TRBJ2-3; no clear D. Per germline, CDR1 MNHNS and CDR2 SASEGT. The CDR3 runs 14 residues. Trimming removed 0 bases at V and 8 bases at J, with 12 bases between.

This clonotype was seen only once. The rearrangement joins TRBV11-1 to TRBJ2-1; D is undetermined. The V end lost 5 bases, the J end lost 4 bases, and 15 bases lay between the germline ends. This CDR3 comprises 15 residues. CDR1 and CDR2 from the germline V gene are SGHAT and FQDESV (reference sequence). The CDR3 region has the DNA TGTGCCAGCAGCCGCTCCGGCCGGGTGTACAATGAGCAGTTCTTC. Its protein is CASSRSGRVYNEQFF.

This clonotype was seen a few times. For the CDR3, the DNA is TGTGCCAGCAGTTCCGGACTCAGCACAGATACGCAGTATTTT. Its translation: CASSSGLSTDTQYF. The chain links TRBV6-6 to TRBJ2-3; D possibly corresponds to TRBD2 (5 bases). Trimming left V 4 bases short and J 0 bases short, with 8 bases between. The V gene's germline CDR1 is MNHNY and CDR2 SVGAGI (reference sequence). The CDR3 has 14 residues.

V is TRBV10-3 and J is TRBJ2-5; the D is unclear. The CDR3 sequence is 11 residues long. V dropped 6 bases and J dropped 2 bases, with 4 bases sitting between them. From germline, CDR1 is ENHRY and CDR2 SYGVKD. CDR3 DNA: TGTGCCATCAGGGGACAAGAGACCCAGTACTTC. It translates to CAIRGQETQYF.

This clonotype is medium-sized. The chain employs TRBV6-1 and TRBJ1-2; 9 positions agree with TRBD1. The germline CDR1 and CDR2 sequences are MNHNS and SASEGT. V was clipped by 5 bases and J by 4 bases; unmatched bases: 5. The CDR3 loop spans 14 amino acids. The CDR3 coding sequence is TGTGCCAGCAGTCCCTCGACAGGGGGCTATGGCTACACCTTC. It yields the protein CASSPSTGGYGYTF.

V and J are TRBV6-5 and TRBJ1-6; 8 nucleotides align to TRBD1. From germline, CDR1 is MNHEY and CDR2 SVGAGI. The J segment lost 15 bases and the V segment lost 6 bases, leaving 7 bases of the junction unmatched. This CDR3 contains 12 residues. The CDR3 loop is CASRGQASHLHF. In nucleotides, the CDR3 is TGTGCCAGCAGGGGACAGGCATCTCACCTCCACTTT.